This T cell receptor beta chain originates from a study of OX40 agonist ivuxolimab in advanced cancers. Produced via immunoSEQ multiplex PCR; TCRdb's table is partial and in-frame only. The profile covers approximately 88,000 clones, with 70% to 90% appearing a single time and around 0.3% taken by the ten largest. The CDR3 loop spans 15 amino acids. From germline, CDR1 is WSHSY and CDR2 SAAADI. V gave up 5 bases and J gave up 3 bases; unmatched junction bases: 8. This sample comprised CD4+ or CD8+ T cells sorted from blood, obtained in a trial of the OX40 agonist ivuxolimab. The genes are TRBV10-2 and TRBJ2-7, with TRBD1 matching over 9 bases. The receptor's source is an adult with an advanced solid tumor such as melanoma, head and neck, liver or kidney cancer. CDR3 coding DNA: TGCGCCAGCAGTATTCCGGGACAGGGAAACTACGAGCAGTACTTC. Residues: CASSIPGQGNYEQYF.